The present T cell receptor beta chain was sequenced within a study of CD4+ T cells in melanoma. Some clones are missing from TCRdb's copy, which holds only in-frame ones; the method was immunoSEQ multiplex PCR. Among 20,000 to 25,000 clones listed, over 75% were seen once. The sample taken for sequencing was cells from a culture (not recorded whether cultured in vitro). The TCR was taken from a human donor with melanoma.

The CDR3 loop reads CASSLMGQASSGANVLTF. CDR3 coding DNA: TGTGCCAGCAGCTTAATGGGACAAGCTAGCTCTGGGGCCAACGTCCTGACTTTC. The chain has TRBV7-8 and TRBJ2-6; possibly TRBD1 for D (6 bases). V was clipped by 2 bases and J by 0 bases, with 14 bases between them. The length of the CDR3 is 18 residues. Germline V gene sequence: CDR1 SGHVS, CDR2 FQNEAQ.